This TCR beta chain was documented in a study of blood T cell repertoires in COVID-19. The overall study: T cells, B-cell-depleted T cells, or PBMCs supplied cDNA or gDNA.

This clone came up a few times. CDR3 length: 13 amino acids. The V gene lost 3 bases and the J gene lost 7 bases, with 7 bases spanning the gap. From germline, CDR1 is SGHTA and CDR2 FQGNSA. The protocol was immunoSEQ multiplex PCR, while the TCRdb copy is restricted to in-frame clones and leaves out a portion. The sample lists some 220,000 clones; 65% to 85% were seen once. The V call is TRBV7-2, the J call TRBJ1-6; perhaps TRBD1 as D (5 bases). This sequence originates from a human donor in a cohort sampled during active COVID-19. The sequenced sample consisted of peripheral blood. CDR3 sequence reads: CASSLGLNSPLHF. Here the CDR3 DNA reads TGTGCCAGCAGCTTGGGACTCAATTCACCCCTCCACTTT.